This T cell receptor (beta chain) stems from a study of T cell responses to AZD1222 COVID-19 vaccine (dated by TCRdb to the early 2020s). Notes on the research overall: TCR sequencing covered approximately 230 trial participants: 200 to 220 given two doses of AZD1222 and 26 given two doses of MenACWY control vaccine. Enrollment into the trials was organized by age into subgroups of 18-55, 56-69 and 70-plus years, and those subgroups contained 148, 28 and 57 TCR-sequenced participants, respectively. On the study overall, not on this receptor specifically: In the small 56-69-year group, the increase in depth fell short of significance, most likely because of low power. A significant rise in spike-specific TCR breadth and depth was observed after two AZD1222 doses relative to day 0 and relative to MenACWY recipients. Vaccine-associated CD4 TCRs spanned the whole spike protein, with dominant responses in regions 160-218 and 743-854. Participants were mostly white British and included more females than males, and it was suggested by the authors that clonal diversity may have been underestimated. Reportedly, close to half of the unique spike-specific TCRs recognized epitopes lying outside the regions that are mutated in the B.1.351 and B.1.1.7 variants. Conclusions about previously exposed vaccinees are limited because only a handful of AZD1222 recipients were SARS-CoV-2 seropositive at baseline. Because no day 14 peak-response samples were available, the repertoires could be characterized only after the peak T cell response.

With regard to this clone: The clone's antigen remains unknown. Base quality data are lacking; no much larger clone is found one base away.

CDR1 and CDR2 are drawn from the germline V gene: SGHTA, FQGNSA. At the junction V is shortened by 1 base and J by 8 bases, with 17 bases in between. The CDR3 goes from the cysteine to the phenylalanine over 15 residues. Only the CDR3 DNA stays, 45 bases, in frame from base 1. The CDR3 regions of human TCRbeta chains were analyzed by immunosequencing. The source study handled its data this way. Repertoire TCRs were checked for matches against a reference library of SARS-CoV-2-specific TCRs that had been generated using the MIRA antigen-specificity platform. Breadth was defined as the fraction of unique TCRs that were SARS-CoV-2-associated, and depth was defined as the fraction of total T cells that were SARS-CoV-2-associated. Using the MIRA data, each spike-specific TCR was assigned both to the spike region to which the TCR was reactive and to a CD4 or CD8 class. Log10-transformed breadth and depth values were compared by one-way ANOVA with Sidak's multiple comparisons tests. TCRdb's version of the immuneACCESS table is confined to in-frame rearrangements and falls short of the full clone set. An unresolved V gene accounts for under half of the shortfall where checked; the remainder is of unknown origin. V and J calls and clone size are those listed in that table; D and trimming were worked out from the DNA. The sample contains under 150,000 clones, around 90% of them found a single time. 2.6% of the sample is held by the ten biggest clonotypes.

The intended sense of this specimen's time point label: about 28 days (+/-7) after the second vaccine dose. Because spike-specific TCR depth and breadth did not differ between the two schedules, AZD1222 recipients who got a second dose at roughly 4 weeks were pooled with those who got a second dose at roughly 12 weeks. Vaccinee samples came from UK trials COV001 and COV002, including a single-blind randomized controlled phase 2/3 trial of AZD1222 (ChAdOx1 nCoV-19) in healthy adults. Trial participant PBMC samples were collected at day 0 and day 28 after the second dose for TCRbeta chain sequencing.

The rearranged chain carries TRBV7-2 and TRBJ1-2; the D segment cannot be called with confidence. This sequence originates from an adult who received the AZD1222 COVID-19 vaccine. The starting material was peripheral blood, obtained 28 days after the second AZD1222 dose. Read as DNA, the sequence is TGTGCCAGCAGCTTAGTTTCCTCCCCCGGTCCCGGCTACACCTTC. Its coded protein is CASSLVSSPGPGYTF.